This TCR beta chain is from a study of blood T cell repertoires in COVID-19 (dated by TCRdb to 2019 to 2021). Context from the whole study: The collaborator samples originated in the United States, Italy and Spain and spanned the acute and convalescent phases of COVID-19. The sample metadata nearly always contained a de-identified subject ID, COVID-19 status, age in years and sex. The prospective study material was composed of cDNA or gDNA derived from T cells, B-cell-depleted T cells, or PBMCs. The repertoires were made available in a free public database intended to serve as a resource for research on the immune response to SARS-CoV-2. The samples were drawn from the first 160 participants of the ongoing ImmuneRACE study and from about 1,200 subjects provided by 6 global collaborators. Where available, HLA class I and class II types were taken from metadata supplied by the sample provider and were not determined by assay-based typing. The dataset comprised deeply sampled blood TCRbeta repertoires from subjects exposed to, actively infected with, or recovered from COVID-19. Study-wide conclusions, independent of this receptor: How much clinical and demographic metadata was included differed by source and by participant, and the metadata was provided uncurated.

For this clone: What this receptor recognizes is not known. No base quality values were provided; no much bigger clone lies one nucleotide off.

Based on the germline V gene (reference sequence), the CDR1 and CDR2 sequences are LNHDA and SQIVND. The CDR3 goes from the cysteine to the phenylalanine over 15 residues. Just the 45-base CDR3 DNA is kept, in frame starting at base 1. The trim is 4 bases for V and 7 bases for J, with a gap of 17 bases between the germline ends. TCRbeta CDR3 regions were amplified from genomic DNA by means of the immunoSEQ Assay, a bias-controlled multiplex PCR. Concerning the study's data processing: Nucleated cell counts per sample were estimated from amplification of reference gene primers within the assay. To quantify the absolute abundance of each unique TCRbeta CDR3 rearrangement, sequence reads were collapsed and filtered. Productive Simpson clonality was computed per sample as the square root of Simpson's diversity index over productive rearrangements. TCRdb holds this immuneACCESS table with in-frame rearrangements only. Some clones are missing; in checked studies, unresolved V genes explain under half, and the rest has no known cause. V and J calls and clone size are those listed in that table; D and trimming were worked out from the DNA. The sample table contains about 220,000 clones; only one count was recorded for 80% to 90% of them. Under 4% of the sample is held by the ten biggest clonotypes.

In the prospective study, participants were roughly 18 to 100 years old, resided in approximately 25 geographic areas of the United States, and were enrolled through a virtual design. To assign participants to cohorts, the prospective study relied on clinical history that participants themselves reported in a screening survey and a study questionnaire. Mobile phlebotomists in the prospective study collected whole blood, serum and a nasopharyngeal or oropharyngeal swab from every participant. Participants in the prospective study had the option to provide additional blood draws and questionnaires over a roughly 2-month period. Before DNA extraction, prospective study blood samples were shipped either frozen or at room temperature.

This receptor was taken from a woman between 18 and 30 years old in a cohort exposed to, infected with or recovered from COVID-19 (not recorded which). The sequence joins TRBV19 to TRBJ1-5; a tentative D call is TRBD1 (5 bases match). The source material was PBMCs or T cells enriched from blood (not recorded which). DNA sequence: TGTGCCAGTAGTACCGGAAGGGGCGCACACCAGCCCCAGCATTTT. It specifies CASSTGRGAHQPQHF.